This T cell receptor (beta chain) was sequenced for a study of blood T cell repertoires in COVID-19 (dated by TCRdb to between 2020 and 2021). General notes on the study: Samples covering the acute and convalescent phases of COVID-19 were provided by collaborators in the United States, Italy and Spain. The material from the prospective study consisted of cDNA or gDNA derived from T cells, B-cell-depleted T cells, or PBMCs. Subjects who had been exposed to COVID-19, were actively infected with it, or had recovered from it provided the deeply sampled blood TCRbeta repertoires that made up the dataset. The repertoires were released in a freely available public database intended as a resource for research on the immune response to SARS-CoV-2. Samples were obtained from the ongoing ImmuneRACE study (first 160 participants) and from some 1,200 subjects provided by 6 global collaborators. Sample metadata almost always included a de-identified subject ID, COVID-19 status, age in years and sex. HLA class I and class II types, where available, came from metadata supplied by the sample provider rather than from assay-based typing. Overall results and qualifications from the work: Clinical and demographic metadata were provided uncurated, with the amount varying by source and participant.

The junction carries 16 bases between V and J, which are trimmed by 3 bases and 4 bases respectively. The CDR3 contains 15 residues, cysteine and phenylalanine counted. This entry keeps only the CDR3 DNA: 45 bases, framed from base 1. As encoded in the germline V gene, CDR1 is SGDLS while CDR2 is YYNGEE. Each collaborating institution followed its own protocols to collect whole blood in K2EDTA tubes. For TCRbeta analysis, collaborators shipped samples as frozen whole blood, isolated PBMCs, or DNA extracted from either of those sample types. The immunoSEQ Assay, a bias-controlled multiplex PCR, was used to amplify TCRbeta CDR3 regions from genomic DNA. The authors processed their data as follows. Within the assay, amplification of reference gene primers was used to estimate how many nucleated cells each sample contained. Sequence reads were collapsed and filtered to measure the absolute abundance of every unique TCRbeta CDR3 rearrangement. For each sample, productive Simpson clonality was calculated by taking the square root of Simpson's diversity index across productive rearrangements. The clones in this table, taken by TCRdb from immuneACCESS, are in-frame only. Not every clone is retained; where verified, under half of the shortfall comes from an unresolved V gene, and the cause of the rest is unknown. The V and J calls and the clone size are those of that table, but D and trimming were determined from the DNA. The sample profile shows about 130,000 clones; more than 75% of them were found once. Jointly, the top ten make up about 5.4% of the sample.

Points on this clone: Its antigen is unknown. Base-call qualities are not available, and no considerably larger clone is one nucleotide away.

The rearrangement joined TRBV9 to TRBJ1-2; possibly the D gene is TRBD1, per 6 matching bases. Sequencing was carried out using peripheral blood. This clonotype originated in a human donor in a cohort sampled during active COVID-19. In nucleotide form, the sequence is TGTGCCAGCAGCGGGCTTGGGGGCAACCTCTATGGCTACACCTTC. Its amino acids are CASSGLGGNLYGYTF.